The TCR beta chain under discussion was sequenced for a study of blood T cells in healthy people across ages. Healthy Caucasian individuals from Russia aged about 6 to 95 were enrolled as donors. With a J-beta primer mix and a sample-barcoded 5' primer, a second PCR ran roughly 6 to 11 cycles. Via MiXCR, TCRdb re-called the 5' RACE reads, giving one row per CDR3 protein. The repertoire holds some 1.6 million distinct CDR3 sequences, with about 31% as singletons. As for this clonotype: Its antigen remains unknown.

Study findings and constraints: Possibly confounding the expanded clonotype changes was the fact that donor CMV status was unknown. Among long-lived donors, naive CD4+ cells were more numerous and diversity higher than in aged donors.

V was clipped by 2 bases and J by 6 bases, with 6 bases between them. Germline assignment: CDR1 LGHNT and CDR2 FRNRAP. The CDR3 has 12 amino acids. The sample comprised blood. The source is a woman in her twenties or thirties in good health. This chain uses TRBV12-5 with TRBJ2-3; D is undetermined. The CDR3 DNA sequence: TGTGCTAGTGGTTTGAATAGGGATACGCAGTATTTT. Its translation: CASGLNRDTQYF.